The 14 T cell receptor beta chains in this list originate from one sample, sequenced in a study of human T cells and chemical hapten exposure. TCRdb reprocessed the RACE reads via MiXCR and lists one record per CDR3 protein. The sample comprises approximately 90,000 distinct CDR3 sequences, approximately 10% of which are singletons, and around 2.1% rests with the top ten. The time point here: patch test 2, 6 weeks after DPC sensitization. Treatment described: therapeutic diphenylcyclopropenone sensitization with weekly scalp DPC. Here the sequenced sample was whole blood, taken in connection with sensitization to the hapten diphenylcyclopropenone (DPC). These receptors were taken from a man in his forties with alopecia areata. Some clones in this sample may be carry-over from other donors' samples.

The sample holds a few counts of this clonotype. The rearrangement joins TRBV6-5 to TRBJ1-2, with 9 nucleotides matching TRBD1. Germline V CDR1 and CDR2: MNHEY, SVGAGI. V lost 6 bases and J lost 6; bases outside the gene matches: 5. CDR3 length: 13 residues. The chain's CDR3 is CASRKQGANGYTF. The CDR3 nucleotides are TGTGCCAGCAGAAAACAGGGGGCCAATGGCTACACCTTC.

This clonotype was counted only a few times. The chain recombines TRBV29-1 with TRBJ2-3, with D unclear. Germline loops: CDR1 SQVTM, CDR2 ANQGSEA. This CDR3 contains 12 residues. Deletions cut 7 bases from V and 0 bases from J, with 8 bases between. For the CDR3, the DNA is TGCAGCGCCGATTCGAGCACAGATACGCAGTATTTT. Translating gives CSADSSTDTQYF.

Only a few counts were recorded for this clonotype. The chain uses TRBV6-2 or TRBV6-3 and TRBJ2-2, with no clear D. Trimming removed 4 bases from V and 0 bases from J, with 6 bases in between. Germline V gene data show CDR1 as MNHEY and CDR2 as SVGEGT. The CDR3 is made up of 14 amino acids. The CDR3 loop reads CASSLRSNTGELFF. The CDR3 DNA sequence: TGTGCCAGCAGTTTGAGGTCGAACACCGGGGAGCTGTTTTTT.

This clonotype came up many times. The chain's CDR3 is CASSYSIRGSSYNSPLHF. The CDR3 nucleotides are TGTGCCAGCAGTTACTCTATCAGGGGAAGCTCCTATAATTCACCCCTCCACTTT. The chain is built from TRBV6-5 and TRBJ1-6, with a tentative D call TRBD1 (6 bases). With 0 bases removed from V and 0 bases from J, the gap between germline ends came to 12 bases. Looked up from germline, CDR1 is MNHEY and CDR2 is SVGAGI. There are 18 residues in the CDR3.

The rearrangement joins TRBV7-8 to TRBJ2-5, with D perhaps TRBD1 or TRBD2 (5 bases each). The V gene's germline CDR1 is SGHVS and CDR2 FQNEAQ. Trimming took off 5 bases at V and 7 bases at J, with 14 bases between the two ends. The CDR3 is made up of 13 amino acids. The CDR3, as DNA: TGTGCCAGCAGCCCCGAGGGGCCACGGACCCAGTACTTC. Translating gives CASSPEGPRTQYF. The entire variable domain, with the rest obtained from reference TRBV7-8 and TRBJ2-5, is as follows: GAGVSQSPRYKVAKRGQDVALRCDPISGHVSLFWYQQALGQGPEFLTYFQNEAQLDKSGLPSDRFFAERPEGSVSTLKIQRTQQEDSAVYLCASSPEGPRTQYFGPGTRLLVL.

This clonotype has only a few counts. The V and J genes are TRBV29-1 and TRBJ2-3; D gene ambiguous. Deletions cut 5 bases from V and 0 bases from J, with 6 bases between. Germline V gene lookup returns CDR1 SQVTM and CDR2 ANQGSEA. This CDR3 region has 12 residues. The CDR3 here is CSVFGSTDTQYF. As DNA, the CDR3 is TGCAGCGTTTTTGGGAGCACAGATACGCAGTATTTT.

This clonotype was seen ten or more times. CDR3 nucleotides: TGCAGTGCTAGAGATCAGTGGAGTTTGGGAAGACAGTTCTTC. Encoded protein: CSARDQWSLGRQFF. The gene calls are TRBV20-1 and TRBJ2-1; D unclear. The germline V and J ends were trimmed by 0 bases and 13 bases, with 19 bases remaining between them. The CDR3 spans 14 residues. Per germline, CDR1 DFQATT and CDR2 SNEGSKA (reference sequence).

The rearrangement joins TRBV10-3 to TRBJ2-1; TRBD2 agrees at 8 bases. The CDR3 is 15 residues long. CDR1 is ENHRY and CDR2 is SYGVKD in the germline V gene. V shed 0 bases and J 16 bases; nucleotides not matched to a gene: 14. In DNA form, the CDR3 reads TGTGCCATCAGTGAGTCTGGTTATAGCGGGAACCACATATTCTTC. Protein: CAISESGYSGNHIFF.

The chain links TRBV20-1 to TRBJ1-1, with D possibly being TRBD1 (6 bases). The germline V gene has CDR1 DFQATT and CDR2 SNEGSKA (reference sequence). V shed 5 bases and J shed 0 bases, with 19 bases lying between them. The length of the CDR3 is 16 residues. CDR3 residues: CSAWGPSPTMNTEAFF. The CDR3 nucleotides are TGCAGTGCTTGGGGGCCGTCACCTACAATGAACACTGAAGCTTTCTTT.

This clonotype showed up just a few times. The rearrangement links TRBV20-1 to TRBJ2-1; 8 nucleotides align to TRBD2. This CDR3 region has 17 residues. The germline V gene has CDR1 DFQATT and CDR2 SNEGSKA (reference sequence). Trimming took 0 bases from V and 1 from J; bases not matched to a gene: 8. In DNA, the CDR3 is TGCAGTGCTAGAGATAGGCTAGCGGGCTTATCCTACAATGAGCAGTTCTTC. Translated, it gives CSARDRLAGLSYNEQFF.

This clonotype was counted at least ten times. The genes are TRBV14 and TRBJ2-7; D ambiguous. V was shortened by 0 bases and J by 12 bases, with 15 bases between the two germline ends. Germline V lookup: CDR1 SGHDN, CDR2 FVKESK. This CDR3 has 13 residues. CDR3 bases: TGTGCCAGCAGCCAAGAGGCAGGCCCCCGGTGGTACTTC. Amino acid sequence: CASSQEAGPRWYF. Full variable domain (missing parts from reference TRBV14 and TRBJ2-7): EAGVTQFPSHSVIEKGQTVTLRCDPISGHDNLYWYRRVMGKEIKFLLHFVKESKQDESGMPNNRFLAERTGGTYSTLKVQPAELEDSGVYFCASSQEAGPRWYFGPGTRLTVT.

This chain uses TRBV7-9 with TRBJ1-1; TRBD1 matches 7 bases. The V gene end was trimmed by 0 bases and the J gene end by 11 bases; junction bases not matched to a gene: 15. The CDR3 runs 16 residues. CDR1 is SEHNR and CDR2 is FQNEAQ in the germline V gene (reference sequence). CDR3 sequence reads: CASSLAPAGGQPRAFF. In DNA form, the CDR3 reads TGTGCCAGCAGCTTAGCGCCGGCAGGGGGACAACCGAGGGCTTTCTTT.

This chain links TRBV10-3 with TRBJ2-7; 10 bases align to TRBD1. With V trimmed by 9 bases and J by 4 bases, 0 bases remained unmatched. This CDR3 spans 11 amino acids. From germline, CDR1 is ENHRY and CDR2 SYGVKD. Here the CDR3 DNA reads TGTGCCATGGGACAGGGGTACGAGCAGTACGTC. Protein sequence: CAMGQGYEQYV.

This clonotype turned up a few times. The chain has TRBV7-9 and TRBJ2-7; D unclear. This CDR3 has 13 amino acids. Germline lookup yields CDR1 SEHNR and CDR2 FQNEAQ (reference sequence). V was shortened by 1 base and J by 2 bases, with 6 bases between the two germline ends. CDR3 DNA sequence: TGTGCCAGCAGCTTAGGCGGACCCTACGAGCAGTACTTC. Translated, it gives CASSLGGPYEQYF.